Described below is a single T cell receptor (beta chain) sequence and its context. Its antigen is as yet unknown. This sample is drawn from a study of OX40 agonist ivuxolimab in advanced cancers. Broader study findings: A proportion of nonresponders additionally exhibited low normalized T-cell clonal expansion.

Clones were sequenced by immunoSEQ multiplex PCR, and TCRdb holds only the in-frame ones, with some missing. Among about 94,000 clones listed, 94% were seen once. The CDR3 totals 15 residues. Germline V gene sequence: CDR1 WNHNN, CDR2 SYGVQD (reference sequence). The germline V and J ends were trimmed by 7 bases and 7 bases, with 20 bases remaining between them. This sequence joins TRBV10-1 and TRBJ2-4; D is possibly TRBD1 (9 bases). The clonotype originates from an adult with an advanced solid tumor such as melanoma, head and neck, liver or kidney cancer. Sample: CD4+ or CD8+ T cells sorted from blood, taken in a trial of the OX40 agonist ivuxolimab. CDR3 sequence reads: CASTGGGQGSNIQYF. The CDR3 bases are TGCGCCAGCACCGGGGGGGGACAGGGCAGTAACATTCAGTACTTC.